This record concerns one T cell receptor beta chain sequence. The antigen is not known. The table came from immunoSEQ multiplex PCR; TCRdb's copy has only in-frame clones and leaves some out. Among tens of thousands of clones listed, more than 80% were seen once. The record originates from a study of T cells in narcolepsy. Whole-study context: Donors had narcolepsy type 1 or type 2, or were healthy controls. Study-level findings and limits: Healthy controls reportedly lacked the autoreactive clonotypes serially found in patients' blood. Same-patient CSF and blood CD4+ T cell clonotypes included HCRT-specific and TRIB2-specific autoreactive ones.

V was pared by 0 bases and J by 0 bases, with 4 bases of the junction left unmatched. This CDR3 is built from 16 residues. CDR1 and CDR2 (germline): MNHNY, SVGAGI (reference sequence). This chain connects TRBV6-6 to TRBJ2-5, with TRBD2 matching 7 bases. Sequencing was done on a sample of CD45RA- memory CD4+ T cells from PBMCs. The source of this sequence is a human donor with narcolepsy. CDR3 residues: CASSYSGAGYQETQYF. The CDR3 DNA follows: TGTGCCAGCAGTTACTCCGGAGCGGGGTACCAAGAGACCCAGTACTTC.